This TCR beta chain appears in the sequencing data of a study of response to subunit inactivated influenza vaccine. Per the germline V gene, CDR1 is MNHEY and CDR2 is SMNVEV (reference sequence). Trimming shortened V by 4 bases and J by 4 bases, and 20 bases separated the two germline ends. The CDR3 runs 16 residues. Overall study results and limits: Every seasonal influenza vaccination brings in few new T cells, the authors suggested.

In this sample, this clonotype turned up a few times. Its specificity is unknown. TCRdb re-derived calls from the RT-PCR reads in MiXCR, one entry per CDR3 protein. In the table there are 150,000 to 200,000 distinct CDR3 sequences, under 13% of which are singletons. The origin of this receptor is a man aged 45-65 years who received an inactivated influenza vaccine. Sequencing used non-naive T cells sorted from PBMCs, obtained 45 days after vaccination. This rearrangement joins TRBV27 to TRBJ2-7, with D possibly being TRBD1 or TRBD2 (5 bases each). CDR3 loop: CASSWDGFLAEYEQYF. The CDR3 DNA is TGTGCCAGCAGTTGGGACGGTTTTCTAGCTGAGTACGAGCAGTACTTC.